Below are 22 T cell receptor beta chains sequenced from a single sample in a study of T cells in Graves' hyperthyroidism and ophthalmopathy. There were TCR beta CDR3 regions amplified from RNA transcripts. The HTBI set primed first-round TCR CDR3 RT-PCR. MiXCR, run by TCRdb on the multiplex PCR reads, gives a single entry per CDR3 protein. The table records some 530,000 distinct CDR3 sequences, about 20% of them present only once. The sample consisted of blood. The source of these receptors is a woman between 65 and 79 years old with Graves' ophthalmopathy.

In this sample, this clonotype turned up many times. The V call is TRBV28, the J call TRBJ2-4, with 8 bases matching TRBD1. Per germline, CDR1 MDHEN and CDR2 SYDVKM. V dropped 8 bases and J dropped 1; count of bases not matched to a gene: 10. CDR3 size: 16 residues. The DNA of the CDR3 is TGTGCCAGCTTTTCAGGGGGCGGCCTCGCCAAAAACATTCAGTACTTC. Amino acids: CASFSGGGLAKNIQYF.

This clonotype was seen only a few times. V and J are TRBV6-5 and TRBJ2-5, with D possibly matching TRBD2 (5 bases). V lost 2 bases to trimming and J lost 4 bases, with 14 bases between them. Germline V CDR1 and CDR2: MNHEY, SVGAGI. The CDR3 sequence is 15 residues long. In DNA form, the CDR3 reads TGTGCCAGCAGTTACGCGGGTTCGGTGGCAGAGACCCAGTACTTC. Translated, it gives CASSYAGSVAETQYF.

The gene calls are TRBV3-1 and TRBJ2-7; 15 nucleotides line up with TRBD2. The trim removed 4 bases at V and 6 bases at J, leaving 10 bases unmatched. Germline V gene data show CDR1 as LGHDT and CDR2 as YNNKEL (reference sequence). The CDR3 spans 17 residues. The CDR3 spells CASSLGLAGGGLSEQYF. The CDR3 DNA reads TGTGCCAGCAGCCTGGGACTAGCGGGAGGAGGCCTAAGCGAGCAGTACTTC.

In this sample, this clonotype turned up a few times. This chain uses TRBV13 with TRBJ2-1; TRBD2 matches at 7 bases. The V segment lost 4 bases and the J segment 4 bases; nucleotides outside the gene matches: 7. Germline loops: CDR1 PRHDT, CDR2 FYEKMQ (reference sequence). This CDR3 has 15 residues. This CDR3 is CASSSRELGYNEQFF. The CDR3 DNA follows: TGTGCCAGCAGCTCGCGGGAGTTGGGTTACAATGAGCAGTTCTTC. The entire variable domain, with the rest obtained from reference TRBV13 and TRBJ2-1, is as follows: AAGVIQSPRHLIKEKRETATLKCYPIPRHDTVYWYQQGPGQDPQFLISFYEKMQSDKGSIPDRFSAQQFSDYHSELNMSSLELGDSALYFCASSSRELGYNEQFFGPGTRLTVL.

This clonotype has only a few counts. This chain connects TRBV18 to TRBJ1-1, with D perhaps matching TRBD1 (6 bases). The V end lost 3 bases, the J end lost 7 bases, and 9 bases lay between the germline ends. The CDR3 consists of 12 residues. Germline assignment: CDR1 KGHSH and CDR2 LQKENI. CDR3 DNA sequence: TGTGCCAGCTCACCCGGACAGTATGAAGCTTTCTTT. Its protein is CASSPGQYEAFF.

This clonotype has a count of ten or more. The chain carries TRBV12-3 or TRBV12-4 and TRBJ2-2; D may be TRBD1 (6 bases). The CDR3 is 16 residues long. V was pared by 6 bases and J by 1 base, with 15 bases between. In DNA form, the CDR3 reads TGTGCCAGCAGCAGCCCTGACAGGAGGAACACCGGGGAGCTGTTTTTT. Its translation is CASSSPDRRNTGELFF.

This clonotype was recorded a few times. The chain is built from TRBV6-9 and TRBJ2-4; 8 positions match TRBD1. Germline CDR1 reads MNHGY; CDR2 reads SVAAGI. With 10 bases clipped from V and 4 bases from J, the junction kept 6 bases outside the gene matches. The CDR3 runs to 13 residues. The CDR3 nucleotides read TGTGCCACCAGGGGGACAGGAAAAAACATTCAGTACTTC. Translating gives CATRGTGKNIQYF.

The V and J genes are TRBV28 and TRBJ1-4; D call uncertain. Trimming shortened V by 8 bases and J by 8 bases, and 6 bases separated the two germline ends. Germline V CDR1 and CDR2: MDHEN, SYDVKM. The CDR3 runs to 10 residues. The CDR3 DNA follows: TGTGCCAGCGAGAGAGAAAAACTGTTTTTT. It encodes CASEREKLFF.

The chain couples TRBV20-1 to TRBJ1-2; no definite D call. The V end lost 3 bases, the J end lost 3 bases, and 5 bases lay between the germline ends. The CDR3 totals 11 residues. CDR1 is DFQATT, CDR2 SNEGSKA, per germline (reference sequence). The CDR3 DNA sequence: TGCAGTGCTAGCCCTCACTATGGCTACACCTTC. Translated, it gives CSASPHYGYTF.

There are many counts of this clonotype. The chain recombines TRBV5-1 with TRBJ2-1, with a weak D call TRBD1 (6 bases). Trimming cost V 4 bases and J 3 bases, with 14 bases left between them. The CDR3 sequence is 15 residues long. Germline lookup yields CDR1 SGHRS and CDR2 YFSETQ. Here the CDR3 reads CASSPTGNLYNEQFF. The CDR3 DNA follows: TGCGCCAGCAGCCCGACAGGAAACCTCTACAATGAGCAGTTCTTC.

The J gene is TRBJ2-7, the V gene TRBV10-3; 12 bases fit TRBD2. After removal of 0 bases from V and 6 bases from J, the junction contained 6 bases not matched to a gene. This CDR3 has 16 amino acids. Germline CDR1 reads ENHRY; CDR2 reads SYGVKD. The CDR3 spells CAISESLGLAGLEQYF. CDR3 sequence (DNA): TGTGCCATCAGTGAGTCCCTGGGACTAGCGGGTCTCGAGCAGTACTTC.

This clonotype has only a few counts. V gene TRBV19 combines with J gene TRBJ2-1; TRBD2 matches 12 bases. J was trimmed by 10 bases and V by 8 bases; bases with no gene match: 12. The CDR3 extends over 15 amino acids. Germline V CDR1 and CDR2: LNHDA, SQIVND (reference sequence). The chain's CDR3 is CASGLTSGSSGEQFF. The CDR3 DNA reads TGTGCCAGTGGCCTGACTAGCGGGAGCAGCGGCGAGCAGTTCTTC.

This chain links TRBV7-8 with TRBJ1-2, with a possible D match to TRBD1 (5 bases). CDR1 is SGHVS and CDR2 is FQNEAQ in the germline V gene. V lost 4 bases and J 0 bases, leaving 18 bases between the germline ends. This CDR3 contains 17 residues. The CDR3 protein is CASSWGLRRRSNYGYTF. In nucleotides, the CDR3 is TGTGCCAGCAGCTGGGGACTTCGGAGGCGCTCTAACTATGGCTACACCTTC.

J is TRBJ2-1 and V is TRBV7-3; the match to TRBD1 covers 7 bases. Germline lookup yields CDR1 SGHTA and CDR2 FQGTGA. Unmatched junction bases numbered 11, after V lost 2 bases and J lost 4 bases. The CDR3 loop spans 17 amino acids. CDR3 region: CASSLWAGGPNYNEQFF. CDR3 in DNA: TGTGCCAGCAGCTTATGGGCAGGGGGTCCCAATTACAATGAGCAGTTCTTC.

The CDR3, as DNA: TGCGCCAGCAGAACCCACAGGGATGGCACTGAAGCTTTCTTT. Translation: CASRTHRDGTEAFF. V usage is TRBV5-1 and J usage is TRBJ1-1; tentatively, D is TRBD1 (6 bases). Trimming took off 5 bases at V and 4 bases at J, with 15 bases between the two ends. Germline CDR1 reads SGHRS; CDR2 reads YFSETQ. There are 14 residues in the CDR3.

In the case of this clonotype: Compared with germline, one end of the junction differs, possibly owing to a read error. The CDR3 protein is CASSHDRGPLNF. The CDR3 nucleotides read TGTGCCAGCAGCCATGACAGGGGGCCTCTCAATTTT. The V call is TRBV12-3 or TRBV12-4, the J call TRBJ1-5, with 10 bases matching TRBD1. CDR3 size: 12 residues.

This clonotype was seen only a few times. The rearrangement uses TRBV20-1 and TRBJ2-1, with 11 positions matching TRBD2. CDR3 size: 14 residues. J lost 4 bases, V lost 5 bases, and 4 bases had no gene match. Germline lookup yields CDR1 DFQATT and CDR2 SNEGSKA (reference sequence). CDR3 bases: TGCAGTGCTGTAGGACTAGCGGGTTACAATGAGCAGTTCTTC. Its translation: CSAVGLAGYNEQFF.

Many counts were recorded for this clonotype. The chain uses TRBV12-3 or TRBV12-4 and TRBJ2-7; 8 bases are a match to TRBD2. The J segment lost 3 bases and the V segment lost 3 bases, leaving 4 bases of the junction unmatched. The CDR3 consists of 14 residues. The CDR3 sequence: CASSLGTRFYEQYF. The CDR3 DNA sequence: TGTGCCAGCAGTTTGGGGACTAGGTTCTACGAGCAGTACTTC.

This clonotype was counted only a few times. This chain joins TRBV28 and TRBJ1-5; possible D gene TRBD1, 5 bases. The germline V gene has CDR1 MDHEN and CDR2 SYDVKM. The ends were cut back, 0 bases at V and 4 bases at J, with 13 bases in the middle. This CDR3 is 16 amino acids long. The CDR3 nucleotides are TGTGCCAGCAGTTTATGGAGGGGAGGCGGTAATCAGCCCCAGCATTTT. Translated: CASSLWRGGGNQPQHF.

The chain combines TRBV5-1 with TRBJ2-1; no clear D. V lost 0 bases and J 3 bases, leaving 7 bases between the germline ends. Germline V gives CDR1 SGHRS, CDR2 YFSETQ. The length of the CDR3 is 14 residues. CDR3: CASSLEIRYNEQFF. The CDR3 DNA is TGCGCCAGCAGCTTGGAAATACGCTACAATGAGCAGTTCTTC.

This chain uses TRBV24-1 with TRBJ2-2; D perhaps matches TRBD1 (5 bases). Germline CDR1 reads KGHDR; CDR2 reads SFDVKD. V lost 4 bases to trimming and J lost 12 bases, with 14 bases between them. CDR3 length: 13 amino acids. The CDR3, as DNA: TGTGCCACCAGTGAAGGTTTGCAGGGAAAGCTGTTTTTT. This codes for CATSEGLQGKLFF.

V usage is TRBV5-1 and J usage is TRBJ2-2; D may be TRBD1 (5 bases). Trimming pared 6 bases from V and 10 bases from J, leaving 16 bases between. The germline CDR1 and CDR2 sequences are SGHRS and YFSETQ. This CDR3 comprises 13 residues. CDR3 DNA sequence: TGCGCCAGCACCAACCCTACGACAGAGGAGCTGTTTTTT. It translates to CASTNPTTEELFF.